The 27 T cell receptor beta chains in this list originate from one sample, sequenced in a study of glioma-infiltrating T cells after dendritic cell vaccination. TCRdb's copy holds only in-frame clones and misses some; the assay was immunoSEQ multiplex PCR. The sample lists about 92,000 clones, 85% to 90% occurring once. The material was blood, obtained before dendritic cell vaccination. The receptors were gathered from a human donor with glioblastoma.

A note on this clone: Germline is not matched at one junction end, which may reflect a read error. This sequence joins TRBV7-6 and TRBJ1-4; D perhaps matches TRBD1 (6 bases). CDR3 length: 12 amino acids. The germline CDR1 and CDR2 sequences are SGHVS and FNYEAQ. The CDR3 DNA sequence: TGTGCCAGCAGCCGCATACAGGGCTCGCTTACCTTT. Amino acid sequence: CASSRIQGSLTF.

CDR3 residues: CASKGAWNTEAFF. The CDR3 DNA reads TGTGCCAGTAAGGGGGCTTGGAACACTGAAGCTTTCTTT. The gene calls are TRBV19 and TRBJ1-1; TRBD1 matches 7 bases. Germline CDR1 reads LNHDA; CDR2 reads SQIVND (reference sequence). Trimming cost V 7 bases and J 1 base; bases outside gene matches: 3. CDR3 length: 13 residues.

The rearrangement joins TRBV6-5 to TRBJ2-7; D gene unclear. This CDR3 comprises 13 residues. Germline V gene sequence: CDR1 MNHEY, CDR2 SVGAGI. V shed 4 bases and J shed 3 bases, with 10 bases lying between them. The CDR3 spells CASSSPPLYEQYF. CDR3 DNA: TGTGCCAGCAGTTCCCCCCCCCTCTACGAGCAGTACTTC.

This sequence joins TRBV5-6 and TRBJ2-7; 9 bases match TRBD1. Germline V gene lookup returns CDR1 SGHDT and CDR2 YYEEEE. V trimming: 5 bases; J trimming: 3 bases; junction bases outside the gene matches: 12. The CDR3 totals 16 residues. The CDR3 reads CASRNRDREEFYEQYF. The CDR3 bases are TGTGCCAGCAGGAATAGGGACAGGGAAGAATTCTACGAGCAGTACTTC.

This chain connects TRBV11-2 to TRBJ2-3; 13 nucleotides align to TRBD2. Germline trimming cut 6 bases from V and 2 bases from J; bases unmatched to any gene: 2. Germline values: CDR1 SGHAT, CDR2 FQNNGV. This CDR3 has 15 residues. The CDR3 loop reads CASRLAGGFTDTQYF. CDR3 nucleotides: TGTGCCAGCAGACTAGCGGGGGGGTTCACAGATACGCAGTATTTT.

V usage is TRBV5-1 and J usage is TRBJ2-3, with 12 bases fitting TRBD2. CDR1 and CDR2 (germline): SGHRS, YFSETQ. The CDR3 totals 17 residues. J was trimmed by 4 bases and V by 1 base; bases with no gene match: 7. The CDR3 spells CASSLSSGGAIADTQYF. The CDR3 bases are TGCGCCAGCAGCTTGTCTAGCGGGGGGGCCATCGCAGATACGCAGTATTTT.

The chain combines TRBV5-1 with TRBJ2-3; a weak D match, TRBD1 (6 bases). V was cut by 0 bases and J by 2 bases, with 10 bases left in between. This CDR3 is built from 15 residues. Germline V gene sequence: CDR1 SGHRS, CDR2 YFSETQ. CDR3 in amino acids: CASSLEQGNTDTQYF. CDR3 sequence (DNA): TGCGCCAGCAGCTTGGAACAGGGTAACACAGATACGCAGTATTTT.

This clone was observed once. The gene calls are TRBV4-1 and TRBJ2-6; D ambiguous. The V end lost 2 bases, the J end lost 0 bases, and 14 bases lay between the germline ends. Germline V gene data show CDR1 as MGHRA and CDR2 as YSYEKL. This CDR3 has 18 residues. The CDR3 bases are TGCGCCAGCAGCCAAACAGTCGTTCAGATCTCTGGGGCCAACGTCCTGACTTTC. Protein sequence: CASSQTVVQISGANVLTF.

This clone appeared a single time. This chain uses TRBV4-1 with TRBJ1-2, with D possibly TRBD1 on 6 matching bases. V shed 1 base and J shed 1 base, with 10 bases lying between them. The CDR3 extends over 15 amino acids. CDR1 is MGHRA and CDR2 is YSYEKL in the germline V gene. The CDR3 loop reads CASSQAGQSNYGYTF. The CDR3 DNA reads as TGCGCCAGCAGCCAAGCCGGACAGAGTAACTATGGCTACACCTTC.

The chain combines TRBV18 with TRBJ1-5; D gene unclear. The V gene lost 6 bases and the J gene lost 1 base, with 13 bases spanning the gap. Germline values: CDR1 KGHSH, CDR2 LQKENI. The CDR3 runs to 15 residues. CDR3 DNA: TGTGCCAGCTCCGAATCAGGTAGGAGCAATCAGCCCCAGCATTTT. This translates into CASSESGRSNQPQHF.

The chain has TRBV15 and TRBJ1-2; 9 nucleotides line up with TRBD1. V was pared by 4 bases and J by 3 bases, with 3 bases of the junction left unmatched. The germline CDR1 and CDR2 sequences are LNHNV and YYDKDF (reference sequence). This CDR3 has 14 residues. Written as DNA, the CDR3 is TGTGCCACCAGCAACCGGGACAGGGACTATGGCTACACCTTC. It yields the protein CATSNRDRDYGYTF.

The chain combines TRBV10-3 with TRBJ2-7, with 7 bases fitting TRBD2. Trimming at V came to 0 bases and at J to 4 bases, leaving 3 bases not matched to a gene. Per germline, CDR1 ENHRY and CDR2 SYGVKD. This CDR3 comprises 14 residues. The CDR3 nucleotides read TGTGCCATCAGTGAGTCTGCTAGCGGTTACGAGCAGTACTTC. This encodes CAISESASGYEQYF.

This chain links TRBV2 with TRBJ2-1, with TRBD2 matching 16 bases. The CDR3 is 20 residues long. V shed 6 bases, J shed 0 bases, and the junction held 11 bases outside the gene matches. Germline CDR1 and CDR2: SNHLY and FYNNEI. The DNA for the CDR3 is TGTGCCAGCAGCACCTCCGGGACTAGCGGGAGGGCCCGCTCCTACAATGAGCAGTTCTTC. Amino acids: CASSTSGTSGRARSYNEQFF. Together with reference TRBV2 and TRBJ2-1, the CDR3 gives the full variable domain: EPEVTQTPSHQVTQMGQEVILRCVPISNHLYFYWYRQILGQKVEFLVSFYNNEISEKSEIFDDQFSVERPDGSNFTLKIRSTKLEDSAMYFCASSTSGTSGRARSYNEQFFGPGTRLTVL.

V usage is TRBV5-1 and J usage is TRBJ2-7; 8 bases are shared with TRBD1. This CDR3 spans 13 amino acids. Looked up from germline, CDR1 is SGHRS and CDR2 is YFSETQ. V was pared by 4 bases and J by 4 bases, with 4 bases of the junction left unmatched. The DNA of the CDR3 is TGCGCCAGCAGCCAGGACAGGGTATACGAGCAGTACTTC. This sequence encodes CASSQDRVYEQYF.

This chain joins TRBV7-9 and TRBJ2-7, with D perhaps matching TRBD1 (6 bases). The V and J ends lost 4 bases and 5 bases respectively, with 15 bases between them. This CDR3 is built from 14 residues. The germline V gene has CDR1 SEHNR and CDR2 FQNEAQ (reference sequence). CDR3 residues: CASSSDRQGNEQYF. CDR3 nucleotide sequence: TGTGCCAGCAGCTCTGACCGGCAGGGGAACGAGCAGTACTTC.

This sequence joins TRBV27 and TRBJ1-5; no definite D call. Germline CDR1 MNHEY, CDR2 SMNVEV (reference sequence). V gave up 3 bases and J gave up 1 base, with 7 bases separating them. There are 14 residues in the CDR3. The CDR3 coding sequence is TGTGCCAGCAGTTTGTCCAGGAGCAATCAGCCCCAGCATTTT. Translated: CASSLSRSNQPQHF.

This clone was seen only a few times. This chain links TRBV5-5 with TRBJ1-3, with TRBD1 as a possible D gene (5 bases). This CDR3 is built from 13 residues. The germline V and J ends were trimmed by 4 bases and 3 bases, with 8 bases remaining between them. The V gene's germline CDR1 is SGHKS and CDR2 YYEKEE (reference sequence). The CDR3: CASSLTGGNTIYF. The CDR3 nucleotides read TGTGCCAGCAGCCTCACAGGTGGAAACACCATATATTTT.

The V call is TRBV30, the J call TRBJ1-2, with D hard to call. With 5 bases removed from V and 6 bases from J, the gap between germline ends came to 19 bases. The CDR3 extends over 14 amino acids. The germline V gene has CDR1 GTSNPN and CDR2 SVGIG (reference sequence). CDR3 DNA: TGTGCCTGGTCCCGGGAATCCCGAGCCGATGGCTACACCTTC. This gives the protein CAWSRESRADGYTF.

The chain carries TRBV6-5 and TRBJ1-2, with a tentative D call TRBD1 (5 bases). The CDR3 is 12 residues long. CDR1 is MNHEY and CDR2 is SVGAGI in the germline V gene. The ends were cut back, 5 bases at V and 13 bases at J, with 17 bases in the middle. CDR3 DNA: TGTGCCAGCAGTCAACCGGGGGGAGGGTGCACCTTC. Amino acid sequence: CASSQPGGGCTF.

The V gene is TRBV28, the J gene TRBJ1-5; TRBD1 matches 8 bases. The CDR3 consists of 14 residues. Germline CDR1 and CDR2: MDHEN and SYDVKM. V lost 6 bases and J lost 6; bases outside the gene matches: 7. The CDR3 nucleotides are TGTGCCAGCAGGTCGACAGGGGAGGTTCAGCCCCAGCATTTT. Encoded protein: CASRSTGEVQPQHF.

The rearrangement uses TRBV6-5 and TRBJ1-2, with unresolved D. CDR3 size: 14 residues. Trimming took 0 bases from V and 6 from J, leaving 11 bases between them. Looked up from germline, CDR1 is MNHEY and CDR2 is SVGAGI. CDR3 protein: CASSYSSGSHGYTF. The CDR3, as DNA: TGTGCCAGCAGTTACTCGTCGGGAAGCCATGGCTACACCTTC.

The rearrangement links TRBV19 to TRBJ2-7; D possibly corresponds to TRBD2 (6 bases). Deletions cut 3 bases from V and 0 bases from J, with 12 bases between. The CDR3 covers 15 residues. CDR1 is LNHDA and CDR2 is SQIVND in the germline V gene (reference sequence). The CDR3 loop reads CASSILDGSSYEQYF. In nucleotides, the CDR3 is TGTGCCAGTAGTATTTTGGACGGGAGCTCCTACGAGCAGTACTTC.

The chain links TRBV15 to TRBJ2-2, with 7 bases that match TRBD2. The V and J ends lost 6 bases and 6 bases, in that order; junction bases with no gene match: 7. The CDR3 consists of 14 residues. CDR1 is LNHNV, CDR2 YYDKDF, per germline (reference sequence). The CDR3 DNA is TGTGCCACCAGAGCCGGCGGGGGTGCCGGGGAGCTGTTTTTT. It translates to CATRAGGGAGELFF.

V usage is TRBV19 and J usage is TRBJ1-3, with D maybe TRBD1 (6 bases). This CDR3 spans 15 amino acids. Between the trimmed V and J ends, which lost 5 bases and 0 bases, there was a span of 11 bases. The germline gives CDR1 LNHDA, CDR2 SQIVND (reference sequence). The CDR3 DNA follows: TGTGCCAGTAGTTCAGGGACAAGCTCTGGAAACACCATATATTTT. It specifies CASSSGTSSGNTIYF.

The chain has TRBV19 and TRBJ1-1; TRBD1 aligns across 7 bases. Unmatched junction bases numbered 4, after V lost 9 bases and J lost 3 bases. This CDR3 is built from 12 residues. The germline V gene encodes CDR1 LNHDA and CDR2 SQIVND (reference sequence). The CDR3 sequence is CASHQGDTEAFF. CDR3 bases: TGTGCCAGCCATCAGGGGGACACTGAAGCTTTCTTT. Together with reference TRBV19 and TRBJ1-1, the CDR3 gives the full variable domain: DGGITQSPKYLFRKEGQNVTLSCEQNLNHDAMYWYRQDPGQGLRLIYYSQIVNDFQKGDIAEGYSVSREKKESFPLTVTSAQKNPTAFYLCASHQGDTEAFFGQGTRLTVV.

J is TRBJ2-1 and V is TRBV6-1; TRBD1 agrees at 7 bases. Germline V gives CDR1 MNHNS, CDR2 SASEGT. CDR3 size: 14 residues. The trim removed 10 bases at V and 0 bases at J, leaving 6 bases unmatched. The DNA for the CDR3 is TGTGCCACCAGGGACAGAATCTCCTACAATGAGCAGTTCTTC. It encodes CATRDRISYNEQFF.

This chain connects TRBV5-4 to TRBJ2-3, with D possibly being TRBD1 (6 bases). The CDR3 runs 15 residues. CDR1 SGHNT and CDR2 YYREEE come from the germline V gene (reference sequence). With 2 bases removed from V and 1 base from J, the gap between germline ends came to 11 bases. The DNA for the CDR3 is TGTGCCAGCAGCTTACAGACAGGTCGCACAGATACGCAGTATTTT. It yields the protein CASSLQTGRTDTQYF.